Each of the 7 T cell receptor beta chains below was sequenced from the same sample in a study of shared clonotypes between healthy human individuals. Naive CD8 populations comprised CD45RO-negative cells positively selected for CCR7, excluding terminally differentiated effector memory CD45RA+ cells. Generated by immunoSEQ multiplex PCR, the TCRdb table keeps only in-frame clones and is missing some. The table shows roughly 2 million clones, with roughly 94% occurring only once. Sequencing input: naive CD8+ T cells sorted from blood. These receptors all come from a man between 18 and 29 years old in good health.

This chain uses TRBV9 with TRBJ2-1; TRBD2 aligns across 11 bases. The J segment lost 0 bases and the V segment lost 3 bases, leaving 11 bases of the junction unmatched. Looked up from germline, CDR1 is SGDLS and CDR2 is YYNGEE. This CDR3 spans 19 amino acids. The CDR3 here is CASSGGGTSGPSSYNEQFF. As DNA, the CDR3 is TGTGCCAGCAGCGGTGGGGGGACTAGCGGACCGAGCTCCTACAATGAGCAGTTCTTC.

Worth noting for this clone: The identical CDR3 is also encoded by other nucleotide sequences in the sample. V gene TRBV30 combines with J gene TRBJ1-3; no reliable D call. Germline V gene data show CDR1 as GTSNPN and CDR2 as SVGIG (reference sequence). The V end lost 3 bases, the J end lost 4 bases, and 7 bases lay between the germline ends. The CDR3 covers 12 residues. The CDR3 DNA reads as TGTGCCTGGAGCCTACAGGGAAACACCATATATTTT. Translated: CAWSLQGNTIYF.

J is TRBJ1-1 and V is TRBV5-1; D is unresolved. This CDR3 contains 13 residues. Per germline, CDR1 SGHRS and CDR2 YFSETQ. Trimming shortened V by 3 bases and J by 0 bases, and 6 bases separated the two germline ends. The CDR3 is CASSSYLNTEAFF. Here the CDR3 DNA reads TGCGCCAGCAGCTCTTACCTGAACACTGAAGCTTTCTTT. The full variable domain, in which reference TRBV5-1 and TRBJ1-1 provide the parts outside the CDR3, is KAGVTQTPRYLIKTRGQQVTLSCSPISGHRSVSWYQQTPGQGLQFLFEYFSETQRNKGNFPGRFSGRQFSNSRSEMNVSTLELGDSALYLCASSSYLNTEAFFGQGTRLTVV.

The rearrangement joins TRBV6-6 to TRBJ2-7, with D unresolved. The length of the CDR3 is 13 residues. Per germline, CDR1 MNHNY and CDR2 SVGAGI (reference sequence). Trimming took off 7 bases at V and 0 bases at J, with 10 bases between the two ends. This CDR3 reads CASTPASSYEQYF. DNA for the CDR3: TGTGCCAGCACCCCAGCCAGCTCCTACGAGCAGTACTTC.

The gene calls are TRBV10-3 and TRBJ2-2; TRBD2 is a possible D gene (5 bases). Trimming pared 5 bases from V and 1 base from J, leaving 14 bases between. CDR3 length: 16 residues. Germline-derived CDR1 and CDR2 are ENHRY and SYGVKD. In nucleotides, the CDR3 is TGTGCCATCAGTCCGTTTTCCGGGGAGAACACCGGGGAGCTGTTTTTT. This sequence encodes CAISPFSGENTGELFF.

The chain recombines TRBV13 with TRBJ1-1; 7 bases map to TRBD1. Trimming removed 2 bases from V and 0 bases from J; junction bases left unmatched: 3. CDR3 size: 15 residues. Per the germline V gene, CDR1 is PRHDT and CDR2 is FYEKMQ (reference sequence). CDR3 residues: CASSLPGTVNTEAFF. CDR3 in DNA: TGTGCCAGCAGCTTACCCGGGACAGTGAACACTGAAGCTTTCTTT.

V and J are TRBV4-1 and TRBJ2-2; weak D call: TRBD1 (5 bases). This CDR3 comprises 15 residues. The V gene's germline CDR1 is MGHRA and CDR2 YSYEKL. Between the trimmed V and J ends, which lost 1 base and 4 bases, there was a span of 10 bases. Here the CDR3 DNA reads TGCGCCAGCAGCCAAGTGGGGCTGCTCACCGGGGAGCTGTTTTTT. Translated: CASSQVGLLTGELFF.